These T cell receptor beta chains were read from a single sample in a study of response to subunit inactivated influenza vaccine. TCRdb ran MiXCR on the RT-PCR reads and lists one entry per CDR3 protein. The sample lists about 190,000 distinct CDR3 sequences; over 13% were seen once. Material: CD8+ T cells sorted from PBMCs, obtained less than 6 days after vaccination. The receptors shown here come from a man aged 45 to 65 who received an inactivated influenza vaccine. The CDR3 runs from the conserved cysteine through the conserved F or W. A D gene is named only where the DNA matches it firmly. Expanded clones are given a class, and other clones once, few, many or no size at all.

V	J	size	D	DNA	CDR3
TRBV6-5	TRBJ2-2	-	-	TGTGCCAGCAGTTCTTCTGTCGGAGGCACCGGGGAGCTGTTTTTT	CASSSSVGGTGELFF
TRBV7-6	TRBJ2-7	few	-	TGTGCCAGCAGCCGCGGCGGCGGCTTATCCTACGAGCAGTACTTC	CASSRGGGLSYEQYF
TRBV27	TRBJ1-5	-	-	TGTGCCAGCAGTTTAGGGGGGGGCCAACAGCCCCAGCATTTT	CASSLGGGQQPQHF
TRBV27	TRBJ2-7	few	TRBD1	TGTGCCAGCAGTTCAGACAGGGCCGAGCAGTACTTC	CASSSDRAEQYF
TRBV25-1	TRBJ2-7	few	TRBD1	TGTGCCAGCAGTGACCGGACAGGGTCCTACGAGCAGTACTTC	CASSDRTGSYEQYF
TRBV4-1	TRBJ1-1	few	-	TGCGCCAGCAGCCAAGTTTACACTGAAGCTTTCTTT	CASSQVYTEAFF
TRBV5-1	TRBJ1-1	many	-	TGCGCCAGCCGGAGGACACCCGCGGGCGCTTTCTTT	CASRRTPAGAFF
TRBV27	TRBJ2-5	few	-	TGTGCCAGCAGTTTGCTCTACCCGACAGACCAAGAGACCCAGTACTTC	CASSLLYPTDQETQYF
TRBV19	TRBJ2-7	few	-	TGTGCCAGTAGCTTGAACGTCGGTAGCGAGCAGTACTTC	CASSLNVGSEQYF
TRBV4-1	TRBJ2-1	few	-	TGCGCCAGCAGCCAAGAGGGGACAACCTACAATGAGCAGTTCTTC	CASSQEGTTYNEQFF
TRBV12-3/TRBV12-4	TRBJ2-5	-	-	TGTGCCAGCAGTTTATGGCAGGGATCCGGTGAGACCCAGTACTTC	CASSLWQGSGETQYF
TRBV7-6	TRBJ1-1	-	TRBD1	TGTGCCAGCAGCTCCGGGACAGGGCACACTGAAGCTTTCTTT	CASSSGTGHTEAFF
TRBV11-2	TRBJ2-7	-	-	TGTGCCAGCAGCCCGAGCAACGAGCAGTACTTC	CASSPSNEQYF
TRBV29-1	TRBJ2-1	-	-	TGCAGCGTTGAGCAGGTATATGAGCAGTTCTTC	CSVEQVYEQFF
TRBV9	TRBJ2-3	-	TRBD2	TGTGCCAGCAGTCCCTTACTAGCGCTTAGCACAGATACGCAGTATTTT	CASSPLLALSTDTQYF
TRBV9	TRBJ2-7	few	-	TGTGCCAGCAGCCCAGAGGCAGGGCGCGACGAGCAGTACTTC	CASSPEAGRDEQYF
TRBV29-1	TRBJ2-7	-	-	TGCAGCGTTGAAGGACCCACGCGGGACGAGCAGTACTTC	CSVEGPTRDEQYF
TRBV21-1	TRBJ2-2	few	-	TGTGCCAGCAGCAAAGAGGTTACTAGCGGCTTCACCGGGGAGCTGTTTTTT	CASSKEVTSGFTGELFF